Listed here are 11 T cell receptor beta chains from one sample, sequenced in a study of identical twins. TCRdb analysed the 5' RACE reads with MiXCR anew, one entry per CDR3 protein. Among about 520,000 distinct CDR3 sequences listed, about 20% were seen once. A further study also used this sample, focusing on T cells expressing NK-cell markers.

Sequenced material: CD4+ T cells sorted from blood. These receptors were obtained from a woman under 30 in good health.

A few counts support this clonotype. The genes are TRBV20-1 and TRBJ1-1, with D perhaps matching TRBD1 (6 bases). V was clipped by 7 bases and J by 6 bases, with 18 bases between them. The CDR3 consists of 13 residues. Germline V gives CDR1 DFQATT, CDR2 SNEGSKA (reference sequence). Written as DNA, the CDR3 is TGCAGTGTTCCCGGGGGCGCGGGTGCTGAAGCTTTCTTT. Translation: CSVPGGAGAEAFF.

The chain joins TRBV5-1 to TRBJ1-1; 8 bases match TRBD1. V trimming: 4 bases; J trimming: 3 bases; junction bases outside the gene matches: 8. Looked up from germline, CDR1 is SGHRS and CDR2 is YFSETQ. The CDR3 runs 15 residues. The CDR3 reads CASSPGQGADTEAFF. The CDR3 DNA sequence: TGCGCCAGCAGCCCCGGACAGGGCGCGGACACTGAAGCTTTCTTT.

The chain joins TRBV11-2 to TRBJ2-1; D unresolved. V lost 4 bases and J lost 0, with 10 bases in between. Per the germline V gene, CDR1 is SGHAT and CDR2 is FQNNGV. The CDR3 runs to 15 residues. The CDR3 sequence is CASSSTASSYNEQFF. The CDR3 bases are TGTGCCAGCAGCTCCACGGCGAGCTCCTACAATGAGCAGTTCTTC.

This clonotype was observed a few times. The gene calls are TRBV6-5 and TRBJ2-2, with TRBD2 as a possible D gene (6 bases). Germline-derived CDR1 and CDR2 are MNHEY and SVGAGI. The CDR3 runs 12 residues. V was pared by 10 bases and J by 6 bases, with 12 bases between. CDR3 in amino acids: CATGQRAGELFF. The CDR3 DNA reads as TGTGCCACGGGTCAGCGGGCCGGGGAGCTGTTTTTT.

The rearrangement uses TRBV9 and TRBJ1-2; a weak D match, TRBD1 (5 bases). The V gene's germline CDR1 is SGDLS and CDR2 YYNGEE. Trimming took 2 bases from V and 3 from J, leaving 14 bases between them. The CDR3 is made up of 15 amino acids. The CDR3 DNA reads TGTGCCAGCAGCGTGGAGATGCGGGGGGACTATGGCTACACCTTC. This translates into CASSVEMRGDYGYTF.

This clonotype came up a few times. The V gene is TRBV11-2, the J gene TRBJ2-2; D is perhaps TRBD1 (6 bases). CDR1 is SGHAT, CDR2 FQNNGV, per germline. This CDR3 comprises 14 residues. V was shortened by 4 bases and J by 3 bases, with 9 bases between the two germline ends. The CDR3 region is CASSYRVYTGELFF. Here the CDR3 DNA reads TGTGCCAGCAGCTACAGGGTTTACACCGGGGAGCTGTTTTTT.

The rearrangement joins TRBV3-1 to TRBJ1-5, with a weak D call TRBD1 (5 bases). The length of the CDR3 is 15 residues. Germline CDR1 reads LGHDT; CDR2 reads YNNKEL (reference sequence). The ends were cut back, 3 bases at V and 0 bases at J, with 9 bases in the middle. The CDR3 DNA reads as TGTGCCAGCAGCCAGACAGCACATAGCAATCAGCCCCAGCATTTT. It is translated as CASSQTAHSNQPQHF.

The chain uses TRBV11-1 and TRBJ2-3; 10 positions agree with TRBD2. The V gene's germline CDR1 is SGHAT and CDR2 FQDESV (reference sequence). Trimming removed 5 bases from V and 5 bases from J; junction bases left unmatched: 16. CDR3 size: 18 residues. CDR3 residues: CASSPPASGGPVGDTQYF. In nucleotides, the CDR3 is TGTGCCAGCAGCCCCCCCGCTAGCGGGGGACCGGTGGGAGATACGCAGTATTTT. The variable domain in full, with the rest retrieved from reference TRBV11-1 and TRBJ2-3, is EAEVAQSPRYKITEKSQAVAFWCDPISGHATLYWYRQILGQGPELLVQFQDESVVDDSQLPKDRFSAERLKGVDSTLKIQPAELGDSAMYLCASSPPASGGPVGDTQYFGPGTRLTVL.

CDR3 region: CASSVASGDYNEQFF. CDR3 in DNA: TGTGCCAGCAGTGTCGCTAGCGGGGATTACAATGAGCAGTTCTTC. The V call is TRBV7-2, the J call TRBJ2-1; TRBD2 aligns across 9 bases. Trimming cost V 6 bases and J 4 bases; bases outside gene matches: 7. Germline CDR1 is SGHTA and CDR2 is FQGNSA. The CDR3 covers 15 residues.

This clonotype was recorded many times. The CDR3 coding sequence is TGCGCCAGCAGAGCAGGGGAAGGCACTGAAGCTTTCTTT. Amino acid sequence: CASRAGEGTEAFF. The V and J genes are TRBV5-1 and TRBJ1-1; D might be TRBD1 (6 bases). This CDR3 is 13 amino acids long. Trimming stripped 5 bases from V and 4 bases from J, with 12 bases between. Looked up from germline, CDR1 is SGHRS and CDR2 is YFSETQ. Combining the CDR3 with reference TRBV5-1 and TRBJ1-1 gives the whole variable domain KAGVTQTPRYLIKTRGQQVTLSCSPISGHRSVSWYQQTPGQGLQFLFEYFSETQRNKGNFPGRFSGRQFSNSRSEMNVSTLELGDSALYLCASRAGEGTEAFFGQGTRLTVV.

J is TRBJ2-1 and V is TRBV29-1, with TRBD2 identical over 16 bases. The CDR3 covers 18 residues. J gave up 0 bases and V 6 bases, and 8 bases lay outside the gene matches. Germline V lookup: CDR1 SQVTM, CDR2 ANQGSEA. The CDR3 loop is CSVAGTSGGVSSYNEQFF. CDR3 nucleotide sequence: TGCAGCGTCGCCGGGACTAGCGGGGGGGTAAGCTCCTACAATGAGCAGTTCTTC.